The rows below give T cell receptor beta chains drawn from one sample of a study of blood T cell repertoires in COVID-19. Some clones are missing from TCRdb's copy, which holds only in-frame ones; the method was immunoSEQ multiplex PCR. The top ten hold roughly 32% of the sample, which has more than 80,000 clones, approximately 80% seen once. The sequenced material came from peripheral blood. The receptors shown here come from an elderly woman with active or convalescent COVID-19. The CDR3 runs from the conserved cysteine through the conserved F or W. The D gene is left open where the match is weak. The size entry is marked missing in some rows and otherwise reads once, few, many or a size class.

DNA: TGTGCCAGCAGTTACGGACTAGCGGGGGGGCCGGTCGAGCAGTACTTC
CDR3: CASSYGLAGGPVEQYF
D: TRBD2
V: TRBV6-5
J: TRBJ2-7
size: NA
length: 16

DNA: TGCAGCGTAGAGCGGGAAGACCCCCCAGATACGCAGTATTTT
CDR3: CSVEREDPPDTQYF
D: TRBD2
V: TRBV29-1
J: TRBJ2-3
size: NA
length: 14

DNA: TGTGCCAGCAGCTTACGTACTTTCATGTTCACAGATACGCAGTATTTT
CDR3: CASSLRTFMFTDTQYF
D: NA
V: TRBV5-6
J: TRBJ2-3
size: NA
length: 16

DNA: TGCGCCAGCAGACAGAACGGACTAGCGGGAGGGCCGCGGTTCTTC
CDR3: CASRQNGLAGGPRFF
D: TRBD2
V: TRBV5-1
J: TRBJ2-1
size: NA
length: 15

DNA: TGCAGCGTTGAGGGAGTCGGGCACTCGAGCTCGGACACTGAAGCTTTCTTT
CDR3: CSVEGVGHSSSDTEAFF
D: NA
V: TRBV29-1
J: TRBJ1-1
size: NA
length: 17

DNA: TGTGCCAGCAGTTATAACCCCGACAGGATATATGGCTACACCTTC
CDR3: CASSYNPDRIYGYTF
D: NA
V: TRBV6-2/TRBV6-3
J: TRBJ1-2
size: NA
length: 15

DNA: TGTGCCAGCTCACCACAAAACACCCTCACGGGAAATGAGCAGTTCTTC
CDR3: CASSPQNTLTGNEQFF
D: NA
V: TRBV18
J: TRBJ2-1
size: NA
length: 16

DNA: TGTGCCACCTCAGAGACAGGGGGCTACTATGGCTACACCTTC
CDR3: CATSETGGYYGYTF
D: TRBD1
V: TRBV24-1
J: TRBJ1-2
size: few
length: 14

DNA: TGTGCCAGCACACTGGGACTAGCGGACCAAGAGACCCAGTACTTC
CDR3: CASTLGLADQETQYF
D: TRBD2
V: TRBV7-9
J: TRBJ2-5
size: NA
length: 15

DNA: TGTGCCAGCAGCTTGGCCCGGGACAGGGGTTCGGAAAAACTGTTTTTT
CDR3: CASSLARDRGSEKLFF
D: TRBD1
V: TRBV5-6
J: TRBJ1-4
size: NA
length: 16

DNA: TGTGCCAGCAGCACCGGGACTATCCACACCGGGGAGCTGTTTTTT
CDR3: CASSTGTIHTGELFF
D: TRBD2
V: TRBV14
J: TRBJ2-2
size: NA
length: 15

DNA: TGCGCCAGCAGCCAAGGCGGGGGCAACCTAGATACGCAGTATTTT
CDR3: CASSQGGGNLDTQYF
D: NA
V: TRBV4-3
J: TRBJ2-3
size: NA
length: 15

DNA: TGTGCCAGCAGCGTAGGAATACTAGCGAAGGAGACCCAGTACTTC
CDR3: CASSVGILAKETQYF
D: TRBD2
V: TRBV9
J: TRBJ2-5
size: NA
length: 15

DNA: TGTGCCAGCAGCTTGATGGGACAGATTTTCTCTGGAAACACCATATATTTT
CDR3: CASSLMGQIFSGNTIYF
D: TRBD1
V: TRBV5-6
J: TRBJ1-3
size: NA
length: 17

DNA: TGTGCCAGCAGCGGGCCTAGCACAGATACGCAGTATTTT
CDR3: CASSGPSTDTQYF
D: NA
V: TRBV9
J: TRBJ2-3
size: NA
length: 13

DNA: TGTGCCAGCAGCCCCTCTGGGAGGACTCATGGCTACACCTTC
CDR3: CASSPSGRTHGYTF
D: NA
V: TRBV9
J: TRBJ1-2
size: NA
length: 14

DNA: TGTGCCAGCAGCTCCCGGGGAGGGGGGGAAGGCTACACCTTC
CDR3: CASSSRGGGEGYTF
D: NA
V: TRBV13
J: TRBJ1-2
size: once
length: 14

DNA: TGCGCCAGCAGCCCTGATGCGGGGCGTTCACCCCTCCACTTT
CDR3: CASSPDAGRSPLHF
D: NA
V: TRBV5-1
J: TRBJ1-6
size: few
length: 14

DNA: TGTGCCAGCAGTTACTCTGGACTAGCGGGAGCAGATACGCAGTATTTT
CDR3: CASSYSGLAGADTQYF
D: TRBD2
V: TRBV6-5
J: TRBJ2-3
size: few
length: 16

DNA: TGTGCCAGCACAATGGGGGGACTAGCGGGAGCTAGAGGCGAGCAGTACTTC
CDR3: CASTMGGLAGARGEQYF
D: TRBD2
V: TRBV28
J: TRBJ2-7
size: NA
length: 17

DNA: TGTGCCAGCAGCCAGAGCAGGGAGGGCTACGAGCAGTACTTC
CDR3: CASSQSREGYEQYF
D: TRBD2
V: TRBV16
J: TRBJ2-7
size: NA
length: 14

DNA: TGTGCCAGCAGCCCCCCCGGTCCCATGTACAATGAGCAGTTCTTC
CDR3: CASSPPGPMYNEQFF
D: NA
V: TRBV6-5
J: TRBJ2-1
size: NA
length: 15

DNA: TGTGCCAGCTCATACGGGACTAGCGGACCCTACGAGCAGTACTTC
CDR3: CASSYGTSGPYEQYF
D: TRBD2
V: TRBV18
J: TRBJ2-7
size: NA
length: 15

DNA: TGTGCCAGCAGCGTTATGGCGGCTTATGGCTACACCTTC
CDR3: CASSVMAAYGYTF
D: NA
V: TRBV9
J: TRBJ1-2
size: NA
length: 13

DNA: TGTGCCAGCAGCAACCGGGACAGGGGGCACGAGCAGTACTTC
CDR3: CASSNRDRGHEQYF
D: NA
V: TRBV21-1
J: TRBJ2-7
size: NA
length: 14

DNA: TGTGCCAGCAGCCGGAGGACTAGCGCGGTCGCAGATACGCAGTATTTT
CDR3: CASSRRTSAVADTQYF
D: TRBD2
V: TRBV6-2/TRBV6-3
J: TRBJ2-3
size: NA
length: 16

DNA: TGTGCCAGCAGTTACTCCGGGGGGCAGACTGAAGCTTTCTTT
CDR3: CASSYSGGQTEAFF
D: NA
V: TRBV6-6
J: TRBJ1-1
size: NA
length: 14